These 22 T cell receptor beta chains were sequenced from one sample in a study of T cell repertoires in cytomegalovirus infection. These receptors lack a known antigen. TCRdb re-called the reads with MiXCR, one entry per CDR3 protein. The sample holds 650,000 to 900,000 distinct CDR3 sequences, about 27% seen once. This specimen was cultured CD8+ T cells from PBMCs, taken from culture after CMV antigen stimulation. These receptors were taken from a human donor in good health (CMV status not recorded). Some clones in this sample may be carry-over from other donors' samples.

In this sample, this clonotype turned up a few times. J is TRBJ2-5 and V is TRBV28, with 10 bases lining up with TRBD2. The CDR3 totals 18 residues. From germline, CDR1 is MDHEN and CDR2 SYDVKM. V was pared by 3 bases and J by 2 bases, with 12 bases of the junction left unmatched. CDR3 DNA: TGTGCCAGCAGTTTGCCGCTGAGAGCGGGGGGGAAACAAGAGACCCAGTACTTC. Its protein is CASSLPLRAGGKQETQYF.

The chain carries TRBV7-9 and TRBJ2-2; perhaps D is TRBD1 or TRBD2 (5 bases each). V was cut by 5 bases and J by 2 bases, with 15 bases left in between. Germline-derived CDR1 and CDR2 are SEHNR and FQNEAQ (reference sequence). The CDR3 totals 16 residues. The CDR3 region has the DNA TGTGCCAGCAGCGCCCCCGGGACGGTTAACACCGGGGAGCTGTTTTTT. This gives the protein CASSAPGTVNTGELFF.

The genes are TRBV6-8 and TRBJ1-4; D is undetermined. V was trimmed by 1 base and J by 4 bases, leaving 16 bases between them. Germline lookup yields CDR1 MNHGY and CDR2 SAAAGT. There are 17 residues in the CDR3. The CDR3 protein is CASSYWPVAAINEKLFF. The CDR3 DNA reads TGTGCCAGCAGTTACTGGCCTGTGGCGGCGATTAATGAAAAACTGTTTTTT.

This clonotype was found a few times. CDR3 bases: TGTGCCAGCAGTCCCCAGCGGGGAAATCGGGAAAAACTGTTTTTT. This sequence encodes CASSPQRGNREKLFF. The J gene is TRBJ1-4, the V gene TRBV27; no definite D call. V was cut by 5 bases and J by 8 bases, with 18 bases left in between. The CDR3 is made up of 15 amino acids. The germline V gene has CDR1 MNHEY and CDR2 SMNVEV (reference sequence).

This clonotype was counted at least ten times. This chain links TRBV7-2 with TRBJ2-5; no reliable D call. The CDR3 spans 13 residues. V was clipped by 2 bases and J by 5 bases, with 9 bases between them. The germline CDR1 and CDR2 sequences are SGHTA and FQGNSA. Written as DNA, the CDR3 is TGTGCCAGCAGCTTACCACCTGGGGAGACCCAGTACTTC. Translation: CASSLPPGETQYF.

The chain employs TRBV6-8 and TRBJ1-4, with D possibly TRBD1 on 6 matching bases. Looked up from germline, CDR1 is MNHGY and CDR2 is SAAAGT. This CDR3 is built from 17 residues. With 0 bases removed from V and 12 bases from J, the gap between germline ends came to 23 bases. CDR3 bases: TGTGCCAGCAGTTACTCCTTCGGGACATTGGGCCCCGGGGAACTGTTTTTT. It codes for CASSYSFGTLGPGELFF.

This clonotype was recorded a few times. The gene calls are TRBV7-2 and TRBJ2-2; 7 nucleotides line up with TRBD2. There are 15 residues in the CDR3. V lost 4 bases, J lost 1 base, and 3 bases stayed unmatched. Germline CDR1 SGHTA, CDR2 FQGNSA. CDR3 sequence: CASSSGEGNTGELFF. CDR3 DNA: TGTGCCAGCAGCTCCGGGGAGGGGAACACCGGGGAGCTGTTTTTT.

This clonotype has just a few counts. The V and J genes are TRBV5-4 and TRBJ1-1; the D gene is possibly TRBD1 (5 bases). The V gene lost 4 bases and the J gene lost 0 bases, with 16 bases spanning the gap. The germline gives CDR1 SGHNT, CDR2 YYREEE (reference sequence). The CDR3 runs to 16 residues. The CDR3 coding sequence is TGTGCCAGCAGCGCCCGGGACGGCTTTATGAACACTGAAGCTTTCTTT. This gives the protein CASSARDGFMNTEAFF.

As DNA, the CDR3 is TGTGCCAGCAGCAACAGGGTTAACAATGAGCAGTTCTTC. This sequence encodes CASSNRVNNEQFF. The chain carries TRBV12-3 or TRBV12-4 and TRBJ2-1, with a tentative D call TRBD1 (6 bases). This CDR3 has 13 amino acids. Trimming stripped 6 bases from V and 5 bases from J, with 11 bases between.

In its sample, this clonotype was seen many times. This chain joins TRBV12-3 or TRBV12-4 and TRBJ2-5; a weak D match, TRBD1 (6 bases). V shed 6 bases and J shed 0 bases, with 11 bases lying between them. The CDR3 consists of 14 residues. DNA for the CDR3: TGTGCCAGCAGCCCCGACAGGAACCAAGAGACCCAGTACTTC. Translated, it gives CASSPDRNQETQYF.

This chain uses TRBV6-6 with TRBJ2-5; D gene unclear. CDR1 and CDR2 from the germline V gene are MNHNY and SVGAGI (reference sequence). The CDR3 consists of 13 residues. V was shortened by 4 bases and J by 5 bases, with 11 bases between the two germline ends. This chain's CDR3 is CASSSPGPETQYF. The CDR3 nucleotides read TGTGCCAGCAGTTCCCCCGGGCCGGAGACCCAGTACTTC.

This clonotype was recorded at least ten times. V and J are TRBV7-2 and TRBJ1-5; no clear D. Per the germline V gene, CDR1 is SGHTA and CDR2 is FQGNSA. This CDR3 is 16 amino acids long. Trimming left V 5 bases short and J 4 bases short, with 18 bases between. CDR3 nucleotides: TGTGCCAGCAGCCCTGCCGGACTGGGGATGAATCAGCCCCAGCATTTT. Translated: CASSPAGLGMNQPQHF.

This clonotype was counted a few times. The chain recombines TRBV7-9 with TRBJ1-1; D is undetermined. Germline CDR1 is SEHNR and CDR2 is FQNEAQ (reference sequence). V was cut by 5 bases and J by 5 bases, with 9 bases left in between. CDR3 length equals 12 residues. CDR3 protein: CASSEDQTEAFF. In DNA form, the CDR3 reads TGTGCCAGCAGCGAGGATCAGACTGAAGCTTTCTTT.

This clonotype occurred many times. This chain joins TRBV27 and TRBJ1-2, with TRBD1 matching 9 bases. The CDR3 is 13 amino acids. CDR1 is MNHEY and CDR2 is SMNVEV in the germline V gene (reference sequence). V was clipped by 6 bases and J by 6 bases; unmatched bases: 5. The CDR3 region is CASSLGQGNGYTF. The CDR3 DNA sequence: TGTGCCAGCAGCCTAGGACAGGGGAATGGCTACACCTTC.

This chain connects TRBV9 to TRBJ2-3; 8 bases agree with TRBD1. The germline gives CDR1 SGDLS, CDR2 YYNGEE. The CDR3 loop spans 14 amino acids. The V segment lost 0 bases and the J segment 6 bases; nucleotides outside the gene matches: 3. For the CDR3, the DNA is TGTGCCAGCAGCGTAGGGACAGGGAAGGATACGCAGTATTTT. The encoded protein is CASSVGTGKDTQYF. Full variable domain (outside the CDR3, taken from reference TRBV9 and TRBJ2-3): DSGVTQTPKHLITATGQRVTLRCSPRSGDLSVYWYQQSLDQGLQFLIQYYNGEERAKGNILERFSAQQFPDLHSELNLSSLELGDSALYFCASSVGTGKDTQYFGPGTRLTVL.

V usage is TRBV25-1 and J usage is TRBJ1-2; perhaps TRBD1 as D (5 bases). CDR3 length: 13 residues. V was shortened by 4 bases and J by 6 bases, with 12 bases between the two germline ends. CDR1 is MGHDK, CDR2 SYGVNS, per germline. The chain's CDR3 is CASSGDSRHGYTF. The CDR3 DNA sequence: TGTGCCAGCAGTGGAGACAGCAGGCATGGCTACACCTTC.

This clonotype was detected only a few times. The chain recombines TRBV6-2 or TRBV6-3 with TRBJ2-3; the D is unclear. Per the germline V gene, CDR1 is MNHEY and CDR2 is SVGEGT. The CDR3 runs 15 residues. Deletions cut 0 bases from V and 5 bases from J, with 12 bases between. CDR3 DNA sequence: TGTGCCAGCAGTTACTCTAGGCTTTCGGGAGATACGCAGTATTTT. This codes for CASSYSRLSGDTQYF.

The V call is TRBV7-9, the J call TRBJ2-2; tentative D call: TRBD2 (6 bases). From germline, CDR1 is SEHNR and CDR2 FQNEAQ (reference sequence). This CDR3 region has 16 residues. The V and J ends lost 3 bases and 1 base respectively, with 12 bases between them. The CDR3 bases are TGTGCCAGCAGCTTCACGGGGGAGAGGAACACCGGGGAGCTGTTTTTT. This translates into CASSFTGERNTGELFF.

This chain joins TRBV6-1 and TRBJ1-5, with a weak D call TRBD1 (5 bases). The CDR3 is 14 residues long. Trimming took 8 bases from V and 0 from J, leaving 11 bases between them. Looked up from germline, CDR1 is MNHNS and CDR2 is SASEGT. The CDR3 bases are TGTGCCAGCCTGGGGGGTTATAGCAATCAGCCCCAGCATTTT. It specifies CASLGGYSNQPQHF.

This clonotype came up a few times. CDR3: CASSITRGASYNEQFF. In nucleotides, the CDR3 is TGTGCCAGCAGCATCACTAGGGGGGCCTCCTACAATGAGCAGTTCTTC. This chain connects TRBV2 to TRBJ2-1, with D perhaps being TRBD1 or TRBD2 (6 bases each). From germline, CDR1 is SNHLY and CDR2 FYNNEI. V shed 6 bases and J shed 0 bases, with 15 bases lying between them. CDR3 length: 16 amino acids.

Concerning this clonotype itself: A read error may explain this, as a much larger clone is one base away. The chain employs TRBV4-1 and TRBJ2-1; D is perhaps TRBD2 (5 bases). Looked up from germline, CDR1 is MGHRA and CDR2 is YSYEKL. This CDR3 has 13 residues. V was pared by 2 bases and J by 5 bases, with 7 bases between. The CDR3 loop is CASSQWENNEQFF. The CDR3 DNA sequence: TGCGCCAGCAGCCAATGGGAGAACAATGAGCAGTTCTTC.

This chain joins TRBV7-2 and TRBJ1-5; possibly TRBD1 for D (5 bases). Between the trimmed V and J ends, which lost 6 bases and 5 bases, there was a span of 17 bases. From germline, CDR1 is SGHTA and CDR2 FQGNSA. This CDR3 is built from 15 residues. The CDR3 spells CASSFGRDAYQPQHF. CDR3 bases: TGTGCCAGCAGTTTTGGACGGGACGCCTATCAGCCCCAGCATTTT.